Each of the 15 T cell receptor beta chains below was sequenced from the same sample in a study of shared clonotypes between healthy human individuals. Sequenced by immunoSEQ multiplex PCR; TCRdb stores in-frame clones only, minus some. The sample contains about 1 million clones, approximately 72% of which appear only once. The sequencing sample was made of memory CD4+ T cells sorted from blood. Subset meaning: CD45RA-negative fraction. The origin of the receptors is a young man in good health.

This clone has only a few counts. The V and J genes are TRBV19 and TRBJ1-1; 8 nucleotides match TRBD1. The junction had 6 bases not matched to a gene; V was cut back by 5 bases and J by 1 base. CDR3 length: 15 amino acids. From germline, CDR1 is LNHDA and CDR2 SQIVND (reference sequence). CDR3 amino acids: CASSGGQGTNTEAFF. CDR3 DNA: TGTGCCAGTAGTGGCGGACAGGGAACGAACACTGAAGCTTTCTTT.

The CDR3 nucleotides are TGCGCCAGCAGCTCGACAGATACAGGGCAGAGTTCACCCCTCCACTTT. The encoded protein is CASSSTDTGQSSPLHF. The chain joins TRBV5-1 to TRBJ1-6, with D possibly being TRBD1 (6 bases). Germline lookup yields CDR1 SGHRS and CDR2 YFSETQ. V was trimmed by 3 bases and J by 9 bases, leaving 19 bases between them. CDR3 length: 16 residues.

This clone has ten or more counts. This chain connects TRBV9 to TRBJ2-1; TRBD2 is a possible D gene (9 bases). Germline V lookup: CDR1 SGDLS, CDR2 YYNGEE. Trimming pared 3 bases from V and 7 bases from J, leaving 23 bases between. The CDR3 sequence is 17 residues long. The CDR3 sequence: CASSAQGASGKGNEQFF. The CDR3 nucleotides are TGTGCCAGCAGCGCCCAGGGGGCTAGCGGGAAAGGGAATGAGCAGTTCTTC. The complete variable domain, with remaining parts taken from reference TRBV9 and TRBJ2-1, reads DSGVTQTPKHLITATGQRVTLRCSPRSGDLSVYWYQQSLDQGLQFLIQYYNGEERAKGNILERFSAQQFPDLHSELNLSSLELGDSALYFCASSAQGASGKGNEQFFGPGTRLTVL.

The chain uses TRBV18 and TRBJ2-7, with 12 bases matching TRBD1. CDR1 KGHSH and CDR2 LQKENI come from the germline V gene. After removal of 4 bases from V and 7 bases from J, the junction contained 14 bases not matched to a gene. The CDR3 contains 17 residues. CDR3 amino acids: CASSRFIPGQGADEQYF. In DNA, the CDR3 is TGTGCCAGCTCACGTTTTATTCCGGGACAGGGGGCAGATGAGCAGTACTTC.

V and J are TRBV18 and TRBJ1-2; 8 bases line up with TRBD1. The CDR3 sequence is 15 residues long. Per the germline V gene, CDR1 is KGHSH and CDR2 is LQKENI. Germline trimming cut 2 bases from V and 2 bases from J; bases unmatched to any gene: 4. CDR3 sequence: CASSPGDRRNYGYTF. The DNA for the CDR3 is TGTGCCAGCTCACCAGGGGACAGGAGGAACTATGGCTACACCTTC.

The chain couples TRBV19 to TRBJ1-4; D gene ambiguous. The V and J ends lost 7 bases and 8 bases respectively, with 14 bases between them. The CDR3 totals 13 residues. Germline CDR1 reads LNHDA; CDR2 reads SQIVND (reference sequence). CDR3 sequence: CASKQQAREKLFF. The DNA for the CDR3 is TGTGCCAGTAAACAGCAAGCCAGAGAAAAACTGTTTTTT.

This clone occurred many times. This chain uses TRBV28 with TRBJ2-7; tentative D call: TRBD1 (6 bases). The CDR3 runs to 17 residues. V gave up 6 bases and J gave up 2 bases, with 23 bases separating them. Per the germline V gene, CDR1 is MDHEN and CDR2 is SYDVKM. The CDR3 region has the DNA TGTGCCAGCAGCCCTTACCCTATGACAGGTGATACCTACGAGCAGTACTTC. It encodes CASSPYPMTGDTYEQYF.

Here the CDR3 DNA reads TGTGCCAGCTCCCCGACAATACAGTTCTCCTATAATTCACCCCTCCACTTT. Translated, it gives CASSPTIQFSYNSPLHF. The V call is TRBV18, the J call TRBJ1-6; D ambiguous. Germline loops: CDR1 KGHSH, CDR2 LQKENI. CDR3 size: 17 residues. V was shortened by 6 bases and J by 0 bases, with 15 bases between the two germline ends.

The chain couples TRBV6-5 to TRBJ2-2; D is unclear. CDR3 length: 14 amino acids. Germline CDR1 reads MNHEY; CDR2 reads SVGAGI. V lost 3 bases and J 2 bases, leaving 7 bases between the germline ends. CDR3 sequence reads: CASSYQINTGELFF. The CDR3 coding sequence is TGTGCCAGCAGTTATCAAATTAACACCGGGGAGCTGTTTTTT.

V gene TRBV25-1 combines with J gene TRBJ1-3; unclear D gene. There are 15 residues in the CDR3. Trimming cost V 4 bases and J 4 bases, with 14 bases left between them. The germline V gene encodes CDR1 MGHDK and CDR2 SYGVNS. DNA of the CDR3: TGTGCCAGCAGTGGCCGCTTCGCTCCCGGAAACACCATATATTTT. It codes for CASSGRFAPGNTIYF.

The chain combines TRBV6-1 with TRBJ1-5; D is undetermined. Trimming took off 0 bases at V and 7 bases at J, with 19 bases between the two ends. This CDR3 has 17 amino acids. Germline values: CDR1 MNHNS, CDR2 SASEGT. The CDR3 DNA reads as TGTGCCAGCAGTGAAGCGCTTTGGCAGATGGGGTCCCAGCCCCAGCATTTT. This encodes CASSEALWQMGSQPQHF.

The rearrangement links TRBV5-4 to TRBJ2-5; 9 nucleotides line up with TRBD2. The CDR3 runs to 14 residues. Trimming cost V 4 bases and J 5 bases; bases outside gene matches: 6. Germline V gene lookup returns CDR1 SGHNT and CDR2 YYREEE (reference sequence). CDR3 region: CASSILAGRETQYF. The CDR3 DNA reads as TGTGCCAGCAGCATTCTAGCGGGGAGGGAGACCCAGTACTTC.

The CDR3 spells CASSPAGTTGTDTQYF. The CDR3 DNA reads TGTGCCAGCAGCCCCGCGGGGACTACAGGCACAGATACGCAGTATTTT. V is TRBV5-4 and J is TRBJ2-3; 7 bases match TRBD2. Germline-derived CDR1 and CDR2 are SGHNT and YYREEE (reference sequence). The CDR3 consists of 16 residues. V shed 4 bases, J shed 1 base, and the junction held 9 bases outside the gene matches.

The CDR3 loop reads CASRLAGALQETQYF. CDR3 nucleotide sequence: TGTGCCAGCAGATTAGCGGGAGCCCTCCAAGAGACCCAGTACTTC. This rearrangement joins TRBV2 to TRBJ2-5; 9 bases line up with TRBD2. This CDR3 region has 15 residues. J lost 1 base, V lost 6 bases, and 6 bases had no gene match. Per germline, CDR1 SNHLY and CDR2 FYNNEI.

This chain uses TRBV28 with TRBJ1-1; D gene ambiguous. Germline CDR1 reads MDHEN; CDR2 reads SYDVKM. Trimming stripped 6 bases from V and 6 bases from J, with 11 bases between. The CDR3 is made up of 12 amino acids. Here the CDR3 DNA reads TGTGCCAGCAGCCCCCAACCCCCTGAAGCTTTCTTT. Its protein is CASSPQPPEAFF.